This TCR beta chain is from a study of T cell changes during pregnancy in multiple sclerosis (dated by TCRdb to about 2019). Describing the broader study: Changes in the T cell repertoire over the course of pregnancy were examined in this study in women with multiple sclerosis.

The V end gives up 5 bases and the J end 5 bases, leaving 3 bases in the junction not matched to a gene. Its CDR3 holds 13 amino acids, cysteine through phenylalanine. The only DNA kept is the CDR3, 39 bases in frame from the first base. CDR1 and CDR2 (SQVTM, ANQGSEA) derive from the germline V gene. Regarding this clone: There is no known antigen for this receptor. Per-nucleotide qualities are absent, and no much larger clonotype sits a single base away.

Library preparation was by the immunoSEQ multiplex PCR assay. TCRdb stores this immuneACCESS table with in-frame sequences only. Part of the clones is absent; in the studies checked, under half of the shortfall reflects unresolved V genes, and no reason is known for the rest. The sample data list more than 65,000 clones, and approximately 89% of these were observed just once. Roughly 2.5% of the sample is taken by the ten largest. The clonotype originates from a female donor with multiple sclerosis, enrolled in a pregnancy study. The chain uses TRBV29-1 and TRBJ1-5; TRBD1 fits 10 bases in the junction. This material consisted of peripheral blood, taken in the first trimester of pregnancy. The bases read TGCAGCGTTCGGGGACAGGGGCATCAGCCCCAGCATTTT. This sequence encodes CSVRGQGHQPQHF. The full variable domain, with segments outside the CDR3 supplied by the reference TRBV29-1 and TRBJ1-5 proteins, appears as SAVISQKPSRDICQRGTSLTIQCQVDSQVTMMFWYRQQPGQSLTLIATANQGSEATYESGFVIDKFPISRPNLTFSTLTVSNMSPEDSSIYLCSVRGQGHQPQHFGDGTRLSIL.